This entry features one T cell receptor (beta chain) sequence. The antigen this receptor binds is unknown. Base qualities are not at hand, and no much larger clone is one base apart. This record comes from a study of a mutant IDH1 vaccine in newly diagnosed glioma (TCRdb year 2021). With regard to the full study: In the chemotherapy-containing groups, vaccination started alongside temozolomide cycles, whereas in patients who had radiotherapy alone it started 4-6 weeks after radiotherapy. Of the roughly 34 treated patients, approximately 62% were male and around 40% were female, and the mean age was 40.4 years. Before enrollment, patients had received standard therapy of radiotherapy alone, temozolomide alone, or radiochemotherapy with temozolomide; most received the combination. Visit V12 was the week-35 safety follow-up and visit V13 was the week-47 end of study. Six visits were used for peripheral blood collection: V03 (baseline), V05, V07, V10, V12 and V13. For exploratory analyses, longitudinal TCRB deep sequencing was carried out in 25 to 30 treated patients wherever samples were available.

Interpreted using the paper, the time point label stands for: week 47, end of study. Each vaccine dose, consisting of 300 ug of a 20-mer mutant IDH1 peptide in Montanide, was administered subcutaneously with topical imiquimod. Patients received eight vaccinations in weeks 1, 3, 5, 7, 11, 15, 19 and 23, corresponding to visits V03 through V10. All donors had newly diagnosed IDH1-mutant astrocytomas of WHO grade 3 or 4 that showed loss of nuclear ATRX. The samples were drawn from NOA16, a multicentre, single-arm, open-label phase I trial in Germany that tested a mutant IDH1 peptide vaccine in humans for the first time. Genomic DNA for TCRB sequencing was extracted from EDTA blood using the DNeasy Blood and Tissue Kit. V is shortened by 5 bases, J by 5 bases, and the region joining them spans 18 bases. The CDR3 numbers 15 residues from cysteine through phenylalanine. CDR3 DNA is the only sequence kept; it has 45 bases, read in frame from the first base. CDR1 MNHNY and CDR2 SVGAGI were looked up in the germline V gene (reference sequence).

Libraries were prepared through the immunoSEQ multiplex PCR assay. Following the manufacturer's protocol, the hsTCRB Kit was used to amplify rearranged TCR beta chain sequences. Sequencing of TCRB libraries was carried out on an Illumina MiSeq. On the authors' methods: The proprietary platform of the kit vendor was used for demultiplexing, trimming and gene mapping. This is the immuneACCESS table as TCRdb keeps it, with only in-frame sequences that have V and J called. A part of the clones is gone; compared with another copy, unresolved V genes explain less than half, and the rest is unexplained. That table supplies the V and J calls and clone size; D and trimming were determined from the DNA. The sample yields 50,000 or so clones; roughly 83% were counted once. The ten largest make up around 4% of the sample. Study-wide findings and limitations: According to the authors, sample limitations meant that analyses of patient blood samples could not be reproduced. Across multiple MHC alleles, vaccine-induced immune responses were seen in about 93% of patients. No apparent relationship was observed between pseudoprogression and alterations in the top peripheral T cell clonotypes detected by TCRB sequencing. Selection of PBMC samples for TCRB deep sequencing was based on availability.

The clonotype comes from a woman aged 25 to 45 with glioma. Some clones in this sample may be carry-over from other donors' samples. The sequenced sample was PBMCs, obtained from a glioma patient whose treatment included an IDH1 peptide vaccine. The chain uses TRBV6-6 and TRBJ2-5, with a tentative D gene TRBD1 over 6 matching bases. The DNA is TGTGCCAGCAGTATGCAACAGGGTGTCGGTGAGACCCAGTACTTC. This codes for CASSMQQGVGETQYF.